These T cell receptor beta chains were read from a single sample in a study of STAT5B mutations in CD4+ large granular lymphocyte leukemia. Assay used: immunoSEQ multiplex PCR; TCRdb lists only in-frame clones, some missing. The sample lists about 40,000 clones, roughly 84% occurring once. The sequencing input was CD4+ T cells from blood buffy coats. All receptors derive from a human donor in good health. The CDR3 runs from the conserved cysteine through the conserved F or W. Each record gives: CDR3 protein, CDR3 DNA, V gene, clone size, J gene, D gene. A D gene is named only where the DNA matches it firmly. Where a row states a size, it is once, few, many or the class of an expanded clone; other rows omit it.

CASSNEVHGTEAFF,TGTGCCAGCAGTAACGAGGTTCATGGCACTGAAGCTTTCTTT,TRBV25-1,once,TRBJ1-1,NA
CAISTGVSEAFF,TGTGCCATCAGTACAGGGGTGAGTGAAGCTTTCTTT,TRBV10-3,NA,TRBJ1-1,TRBD1
CASSSDRDHTDTQYF,TGTGCCAGCAGTTCAGACAGAGATCACACAGATACGCAGTATTTT,TRBV5-4,NA,TRBJ2-3,NA
CAWTRLGDTEAFF,TGTGCCTGGACCAGACTGGGGGACACTGAAGCTTTCTTT,TRBV30,once,TRBJ1-1,NA
CASSGGAYNEQFF,TGTGCCAGCAGCGGGGGGGCCTACAATGAGCAGTTCTTC,TRBV7-7,few,TRBJ2-1,TRBD2
CASSTSGEYTDTQYF,TGCGCCAGCAGCACGAGTGGGGAGTACACAGATACGCAGTATTTT,TRBV5-1,NA,TRBJ2-3,NA
CASSGAGQGVSGYTF,TGTGCCAGCAGCGGGGCTGGACAGGGGGTCTCTGGCTACACCTTC,TRBV7-2,NA,TRBJ1-2,TRBD1
CASSARGSEKLFF,TGTGCCAGCAGTGCCCGAGGGAGTGAAAAACTGTTTTTT,TRBV6-1,NA,TRBJ1-4,NA
CAFSTLENTEAFF,TGTGCCTTTTCGACACTAGAGAACACTGAAGCTTTCTTT,TRBV30,NA,TRBJ1-1,NA
CASSFPGQGFYEQYF,TGTGCCAGCAGCTTTCCGGGACAGGGCTTTTACGAGCAGTACTTC,TRBV7-9,NA,TRBJ2-7,TRBD1
CASSFSKSSYNEQFF,TGTGCCAGCAGCTTCTCTAAGAGCTCCTACAATGAGCAGTTCTTC,TRBV7-2,NA,TRBJ2-1,NA
CAWNRDRVSSGANVLTF,TGTGCCTGGAACAGGGACAGGGTTTCCTCTGGGGCCAACGTCCTGACTTTC,TRBV30,NA,TRBJ2-6,TRBD1
CASSQDKGARVMNTEAFF,TGTGCCAGCAGCCAAGATAAAGGGGCAAGGGTTATGAACACTGAAGCTTTCTTT,TRBV4-2,once,TRBJ1-1,NA
CASSSDWRDYEQYF,TGTGCCAGCAGCTCAGACTGGCGAGACTACGAGCAGTACTTC,TRBV7-2,NA,TRBJ2-7,NA
CSVSEQFF,TGCAGTGTCAGTGAGCAGTTCTTC,TRBV20-1,NA,TRBJ2-1,NA
CASSQPNRVAEQYF,TGTGCCAGCAGTCAACCGAACAGGGTCGCCGAGCAGTACTTC,TRBV28,NA,TRBJ2-7,NA
CASSLISTEAFF,TGTGCCAGCAGCTTGATAAGCACTGAAGCTTTCTTT,TRBV7-9,NA,TRBJ1-1,NA
CASSLGGGTDLNQPQHF,TGTGCCAGCAGCTTGGGTGGAGGGACAGACCTCAATCAGCCCCAGCATTTT,TRBV5-8,NA,TRBJ1-5,TRBD1
CASRPTDFLNTEAFF,TGTGCCAGCAGACCGACGGACTTTTTGAACACTGAAGCTTTCTTT,TRBV6-5,NA,TRBJ1-1,NA
CASSPWASGATDTQYF,TGTGCCAGTAGTCCTTGGGCTAGCGGGGCCACAGATACGCAGTATTTT,TRBV19,NA,TRBJ2-3,TRBD2
CASSLSTSGRGALHF,TGTGCCAGCAGCTTGTCCACCAGCGGAAGAGGGGCCCTCCACTTT,TRBV5-8,NA,TRBJ1-6,NA
CASSLVWSDEKLFF,TGTGCCAGCAGCTTAGTCTGGTCCGATGAAAAACTGTTTTTT,TRBV7-8,NA,TRBJ1-4,NA
CATSRDVTGATLGSLNSPLHF,TGTGCCACCAGCAGAGATGTCACAGGGGCAACCCTTGGGAGCCTTAATTCACCCCTCCACTTT,TRBV15,NA,TRBJ1-6,TRBD1
CASSSLAGGLIF,TGTGCCAGCAGTTCCCTAGCGGGGGGGCTCATTTTC,TRBV6-5,NA,TRBJ2-7,TRBD2
CASTSGLAGFNEQFF,TGTGCCAGCACCTCGGGACTAGCGGGGTTCAATGAGCAGTTCTTC,TRBV6-1,NA,TRBJ2-1,TRBD2
CASSPPGGLNQPQHF,TGTGCCAGCAGCCCCCCGGGGGGCCTGAATCAGCCCCAGCATTTT,TRBV7-2,NA,TRBJ1-5,NA
CASSETGVGNTIYF,TGTGCCAGCAGCGAAACAGGGGTCGGAAACACCATATATTTT,TRBV6-6,NA,TRBJ1-3,TRBD1
CASSFLANSDTQYF,TGTGCCAGCAGCTTCTTGGCAAATTCAGATACGCAGTATTTT,TRBV7-9,NA,TRBJ2-3,NA
CASSTVGGGTEAFF,TGTGCCAGCTCCACTGTGGGGGGGGGCACTGAAGCTTTCTTT,TRBV28,once,TRBJ1-1,NA
CASSAGTGLNTEAFF,TGTGCCAGCTCAGCCGGGACAGGCTTGAACACTGAAGCTTTCTTT,TRBV18,NA,TRBJ1-1,TRBD1